This T cell receptor (beta chain) was identified in a study of human T cells and chemical hapten exposure. Overall study context: For the roughly 23-week duration of the study, patients were given weekly doses of diphenylcyclopropenone on the scalp. A mostly female patient group had alopecia areata, totalis or universalis.

The time point here: patch test 3, about 24 weeks after DPC sensitization. Treatment indicated: therapeutic diphenylcyclopropenone sensitization with weekly scalp DPC. Germline V gene lookup returns CDR1 KGHSH and CDR2 LQKENI. This CDR3 has 14 residues. Trimming shortened V by 3 bases and J by 2 bases, and 11 bases separated the two germline ends. At least ten counts were recorded for this clonotype. Via MiXCR, TCRdb re-called the RACE reads, giving one row per CDR3 protein. This table has about 84,000 distinct CDR3 sequences, 11% appearing once. The clonotype was recovered from a woman aged 45-65 years with alopecia areata. Some clones in this sample may be carry-over from other donors' samples. The gene calls are TRBV18 and TRBJ2-7; D is ambiguous. Sample: whole blood, taken in connection with sensitization to the hapten diphenylcyclopropenone (DPC). As DNA, the CDR3 is TGTGCCAGCTCACCGGGAAGGCGGACCTACGAGCAGTACTTC. This gives the protein CASSPGRRTYEQYF. The complete variable domain, with remaining parts taken from reference TRBV18 and TRBJ2-7, reads NAGVMQNPRHLVRRRGQEARLRCSPMKGHSHVYWYRQLPEEGLKFMVYLQKENIIDESGMPKERFSAEFPKEGPSILRIQQVVRGDSAAYFCASSPGRRTYEQYFGPGTRLTVT.